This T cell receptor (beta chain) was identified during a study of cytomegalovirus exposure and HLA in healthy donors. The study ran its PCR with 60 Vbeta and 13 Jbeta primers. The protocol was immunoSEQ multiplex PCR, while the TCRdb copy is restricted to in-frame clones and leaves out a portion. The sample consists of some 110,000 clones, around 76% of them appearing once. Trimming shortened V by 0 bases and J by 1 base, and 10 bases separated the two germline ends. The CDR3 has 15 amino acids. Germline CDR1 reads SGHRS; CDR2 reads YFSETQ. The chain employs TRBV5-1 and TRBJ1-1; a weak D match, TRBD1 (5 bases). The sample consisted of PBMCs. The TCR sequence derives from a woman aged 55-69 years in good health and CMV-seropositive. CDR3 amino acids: CASSLAPRENTEAFF. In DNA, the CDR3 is TGCGCCAGCAGCTTGGCCCCCAGGGAGAACACTGAAGCTTTCTTT.